This T cell receptor beta chain was found in a study of T cell repertoires in cytomegalovirus infection. Study summary: Newly reported HLA-C-restricted and thoroughly characterized HLA-B-restricted CMV epitopes were employed. Indicated by public TCR beta signatures were CMV infection and matching HLA type. Study results and limitations: It was HLA-C-restricted CMV-specific TCR beta clonotypes that dominated the response ex vivo. Summed public TCR beta family frequency identified CMV carriers bearing the relevant HLA.

Comment on this clonotype: Its target is not known.

One entry per CDR3 protein results from TCRdb running MiXCR on the reads. Seen here are some 100,000 distinct CDR3 sequences, roughly 30% observed once, and the top ten hold about 81%. Specimen: CD8+ T cells from cultured PBMCs, collected from culture after CMV antigen stimulation. The origin of this receptor is a human donor in good health (CMV status not recorded). Some clones in this sample may be carry-over from other donors' samples.

The CDR3 DNA sequence: TGTGCCAGCAGCCGGGGTTCCTACGAGCAGTACTTC. Translation: CASSRGSYEQYF. This sequence joins TRBV12-3 or TRBV12-4 and TRBJ2-7, with TRBD2 as a possible D gene (5 bases). The germline V and J ends were trimmed by 6 bases and 1 base, with 7 bases remaining between them. This CDR3 is 12 amino acids long.